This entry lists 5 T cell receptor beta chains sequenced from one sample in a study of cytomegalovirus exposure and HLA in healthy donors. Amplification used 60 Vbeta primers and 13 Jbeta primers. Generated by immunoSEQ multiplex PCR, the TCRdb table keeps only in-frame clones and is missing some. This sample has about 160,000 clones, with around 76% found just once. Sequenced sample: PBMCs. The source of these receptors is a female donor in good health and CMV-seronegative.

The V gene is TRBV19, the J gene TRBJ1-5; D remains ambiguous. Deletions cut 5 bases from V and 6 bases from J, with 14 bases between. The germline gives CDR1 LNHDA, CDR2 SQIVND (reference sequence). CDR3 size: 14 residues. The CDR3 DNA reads TGTGCCAGTAGTCCGCTATCCTCGGGTCAGCCCCAGCATTTT. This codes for CASSPLSSGQPQHF.

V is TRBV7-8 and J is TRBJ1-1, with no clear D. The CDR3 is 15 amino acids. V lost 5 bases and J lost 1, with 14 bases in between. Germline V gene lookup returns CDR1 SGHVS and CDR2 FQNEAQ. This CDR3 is CASSTYSRGNTEAFF. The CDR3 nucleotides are TGTGCCAGCAGCACCTACAGCCGGGGGAACACTGAAGCTTTCTTT.

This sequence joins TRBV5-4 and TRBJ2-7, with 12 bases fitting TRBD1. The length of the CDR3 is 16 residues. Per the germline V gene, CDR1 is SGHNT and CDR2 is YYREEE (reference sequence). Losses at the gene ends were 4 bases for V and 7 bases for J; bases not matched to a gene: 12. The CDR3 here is CASSAPPGQGAGEQYF. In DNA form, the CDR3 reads TGTGCCAGCAGCGCCCCCCCGGGACAGGGGGCGGGAGAGCAGTACTTC.

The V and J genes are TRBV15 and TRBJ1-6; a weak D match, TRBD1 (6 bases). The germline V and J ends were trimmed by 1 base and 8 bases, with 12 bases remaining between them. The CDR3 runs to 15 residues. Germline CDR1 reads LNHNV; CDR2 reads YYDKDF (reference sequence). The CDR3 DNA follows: TGTGCCACCAGCAGAGGGCCCCCAGGGGATTCACCCCTCCACTTT. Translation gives CATSRGPPGDSPLHF. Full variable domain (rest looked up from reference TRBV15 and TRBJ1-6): DAMVIQNPRYQVTQFGKPVTLSCSQTLNHNVMYWYQQKSSQAPKLLFHYYDKDFNNEADTPDNFQSRRPNTSFCFLDIRSPGLGDTAMYLCATSRGPPGDSPLHFGNGTRLTVT.

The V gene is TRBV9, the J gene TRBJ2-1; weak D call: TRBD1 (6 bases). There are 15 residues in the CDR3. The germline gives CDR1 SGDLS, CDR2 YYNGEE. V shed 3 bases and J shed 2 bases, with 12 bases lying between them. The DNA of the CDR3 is TGTGCCAGCAGCGCCACCGGGACAACCTACAATGAGCAGTTCTTC. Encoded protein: CASSATGTTYNEQFF.